The rows below give T cell receptor beta chains drawn from one sample of a study of human T cells and chemical hapten exposure. TCRdb called the 5' RACE reads again in MiXCR, with one record for every CDR3 protein. Of about 140,000 distinct CDR3 sequences in the sample, around 4.4% were seen once. These receptors originate from a female donor in good health. Each CDR3 is given with its conserved first and last residue. A D gene is named only where the DNA matches it firmly. For some rows the clone size is stated as once, few or many, or as a class when expanded; others skip it.

clone size: many
J gene: TRBJ2-7
D gene: -
V gene: TRBV5-6
CDR3 protein: CASSSPGQTYEQYF
CDR3 DNA: TGTGCCAGCAGCTCGCCCGGACAGACCTACGAGCAGTACTTC

clone size: many
J gene: TRBJ1-5
D gene: TRBD1
V gene: TRBV5-6
CDR3 protein: CASSFAGGYFGQPQHF
CDR3 DNA: TGTGCCAGCAGCTTCGCAGGGGGCTATTTCGGTCAGCCCCAGCATTTT

clone size: many
J gene: TRBJ1-6
D gene: -
V gene: TRBV5-1
CDR3 protein: CASSLVATVNNSPLHF
CDR3 DNA: TGCGCCAGCAGCTTGGTCGCGACGGTAAATAATTCACCCCTCCACTTT

clone size: many
J gene: TRBJ1-2
D gene: -
V gene: TRBV7-2
CDR3 protein: CASSFSGIRDYGYTF
CDR3 DNA: TGTGCCAGCAGCTTTTCAGGGATCCGGGACTATGGCTACACCTTC

clone size: -
J gene: TRBJ1-3
D gene: -
V gene: TRBV10-3
CDR3 protein: CAISASSGNTIYF
CDR3 DNA: TGTGCCATCAGTGCCAGCTCTGGAAACACCATATATTTT

clone size: -
J gene: TRBJ1-2
D gene: -
V gene: TRBV12-1
CDR3 protein: CASSFAIPDSVGTVYGYTF
CDR3 DNA: TGTGCCAGCAGCTTTGCGATTCCGGACTCCGTCGGGACCGTCTATGGCTACACCTTC

clone size: few
J gene: TRBJ2-1
D gene: TRBD2
V gene: TRBV7-2
CDR3 protein: CASSVSGGAGDEQFF
CDR3 DNA: TGTGCCAGCAGCGTTAGCGGGGGGGCCGGCGATGAGCAGTTCTTC

clone size: few
J gene: TRBJ2-7
D gene: TRBD2
V gene: TRBV6-2/TRBV6-3
CDR3 protein: CASGLAGEQYF
CDR3 DNA: TGTGCCAGCGGACTAGCGGGCGAGCAGTACTTC

clone size: many
J gene: TRBJ1-5
D gene: TRBD1
V gene: TRBV7-2
CDR3 protein: CASSLETGGNQPQHF
CDR3 DNA: TGTGCCAGCAGCTTAGAAACAGGGGGCAATCAGCCCCAGCATTTT

clone size: many
J gene: TRBJ1-4
D gene: -
V gene: TRBV5-6
CDR3 protein: CASSLTTNEKLFF
CDR3 DNA: TGTGCCAGCAGCTTGACAACTAATGAAAAACTGTTTTTT

clone size: few
J gene: TRBJ1-4
D gene: TRBD1
V gene: TRBV7-3
CDR3 protein: CASSFNRQGSGEKLFF
CDR3 DNA: TGTGCCAGCAGCTTCAACCGACAGGGGAGTGGTGAAAAACTGTTTTTT

clone size: many
J gene: TRBJ1-1
D gene: TRBD1
V gene: TRBV27
CDR3 protein: CASSSTGELKGAFF
CDR3 DNA: TGTGCCAGCAGTTCAACAGGGGAATTGAAGGGTGCTTTCTTT

clone size: many
J gene: TRBJ1-5
D gene: -
V gene: TRBV6-6
CDR3 protein: CASSYYSNQPQHF
CDR3 DNA: TGTGCCAGCAGCTATTATAGCAATCAGCCCCAGCATTTT

clone size: many
J gene: TRBJ1-1
D gene: -
V gene: TRBV10-3
CDR3 protein: CAISGGRAANTEAFF
CDR3 DNA: TGTGCCATCAGTGGGGGAAGGGCTGCGAACACTGAAGCTTTCTTT

clone size: many
J gene: TRBJ1-6
D gene: -
V gene: TRBV7-2
CDR3 protein: CASSLTAQYNSPLHF
CDR3 DNA: TGTGCCAGCAGCTTGACCGCACAGTATAATTCACCCCTCCACTTT

clone size: many
J gene: TRBJ1-6
D gene: -
V gene: TRBV6-5
CDR3 protein: CASSYSGGKESPLHF
CDR3 DNA: TGTGCCAGCAGTTACTCGGGGGGGAAGGAATCACCCCTCCACTTT

clone size: many
J gene: TRBJ1-1
D gene: -
V gene: TRBV10-3
CDR3 protein: CAISESSTGTEAFF
CDR3 DNA: TGTGCCATCAGTGAGTCCTCCACCGGCACTGAAGCTTTCTTT

clone size: many
J gene: TRBJ2-7
D gene: TRBD1
V gene: TRBV27
CDR3 protein: CASKTGGTEQYF
CDR3 DNA: TGTGCCAGCAAAACAGGGGGCACCGAGCAGTACTTC

clone size: many
J gene: TRBJ2-1
D gene: TRBD2
V gene: TRBV24-1
CDR3 protein: CATSGPGLAGSQFF
CDR3 DNA: TGTGCCACCAGTGGTCCGGGACTAGCGGGTTCGCAGTTCTTC

clone size: many
J gene: TRBJ2-7
D gene: TRBD2
V gene: TRBV5-6
CDR3 protein: CASSSIAGAEYF
CDR3 DNA: TGTGCCAGCAGCTCTATAGCGGGGGCCGAGTACTTC

clone size: -
J gene: TRBJ1-6
D gene: -
V gene: TRBV20-1
CDR3 protein: CSARDRGGSSPLHF
CDR3 DNA: TGCAGTGCTAGAGATAGGGGCGGGTCTTCACCCCTCCACTTT

clone size: few
J gene: TRBJ1-5
D gene: -
V gene: TRBV30
CDR3 protein: CAWSRRGDQPQHF
CDR3 DNA: TGTGCCTGGAGTAGGAGGGGAGATCAGCCCCAGCATTTT

clone size: many
J gene: TRBJ2-3
D gene: TRBD2
V gene: TRBV7-8
CDR3 protein: CASSFWRGSTDTQYF
CDR3 DNA: TGTGCCAGCAGCTTCTGGCGGGGGAGCACAGATACGCAGTATTTT

clone size: few
J gene: TRBJ2-7
D gene: -
V gene: TRBV15
CDR3 protein: CATSRELVSYEQYF
CDR3 DNA: TGTGCCACCAGCAGAGAACTAGTCTCATACGAGCAGTACTTC

clone size: many
J gene: TRBJ1-1
D gene: TRBD1
V gene: TRBV6-5
CDR3 protein: CASSYWTGTEAFF
CDR3 DNA: TGTGCCAGCAGTTACTGGACAGGGACTGAAGCTTTCTTT

clone size: many
J gene: TRBJ2-7
D gene: -
V gene: TRBV7-2
CDR3 protein: CASSTGPSGEQYF
CDR3 DNA: TGTGCCAGCAGCACAGGCCCCTCCGGCGAGCAGTACTTC

clone size: few
J gene: TRBJ1-4
D gene: -
V gene: TRBV29-1
CDR3 protein: CSVEGLRVGKLFF
CDR3 DNA: TGCAGCGTTGAGGGGCTCCGTGTCGGAAAACTGTTTTTT

clone size: -
J gene: TRBJ1-4
D gene: TRBD1
V gene: TRBV12-5
CDR3 protein: CASGLAPGQPNEKLFF
CDR3 DNA: TGTGCTAGTGGTTTGGCACCGGGACAGCCTAATGAAAAACTGTTTTTT

clone size: -
J gene: TRBJ1-2
D gene: -
V gene: TRBV3-1
CDR3 protein: CASSPTGLYGYTF
CDR3 DNA: TGTGCCAGCAGCCCTACAGGCCTCTATGGCTACACCTTC

clone size: many
J gene: TRBJ2-1
D gene: -
V gene: TRBV6-1
CDR3 protein: CASTPWAGHNEQFF
CDR3 DNA: TGTGCCAGCACCCCGTGGGCCGGACACAATGAGCAGTTCTTC

clone size: many
J gene: TRBJ1-2
D gene: -
V gene: TRBV13
CDR3 protein: CASRPQDSYGYTF
CDR3 DNA: TGTGCCAGCAGGCCCCAGGACAGTTATGGCTACACCTTC

clone size: -
J gene: TRBJ1-6
D gene: -
V gene: TRBV9
CDR3 protein: CASSVEDRYSPLHF
CDR3 DNA: TGTGCCAGCAGCGTAGAAGATCGGTACTCACCCCTCCACTTT

clone size: many
J gene: TRBJ2-3
D gene: TRBD2
V gene: TRBV9
CDR3 protein: CASSVVELANTDTQYF
CDR3 DNA: TGTGCCAGCAGCGTAGTCGAACTAGCGAACACAGATACGCAGTATTTT

clone size: many
J gene: TRBJ2-3
D gene: -
V gene: TRBV2
CDR3 protein: CASSGGSTDTQYF
CDR3 DNA: TGTGCCAGCAGCGGGGGTAGCACAGATACGCAGTATTTT

clone size: many
J gene: TRBJ1-5
D gene: TRBD1
V gene: TRBV18
CDR3 protein: CASSPKGAGGQPQHF
CDR3 DNA: TGTGCCAGCTCACCAAAGGGGGCCGGAGGACAGCCCCAGCATTTT

clone size: many
J gene: TRBJ2-5
D gene: TRBD2
V gene: TRBV5-4
CDR3 protein: CASSPGPSGEETQYF
CDR3 DNA: TGTGCCAGCAGCCCGGGGCCTAGCGGGGAAGAGACCCAGTACTTC

clone size: many
J gene: TRBJ1-4
D gene: -
V gene: TRBV20-1
CDR3 protein: CSAREGGGEKLFF
CDR3 DNA: TGCAGTGCTAGAGAGGGGGGAGGTGAAAAACTGTTTTTT

clone size: -
J gene: TRBJ2-3
D gene: -
V gene: TRBV6-2/TRBV6-3
CDR3 protein: CASSRGETQYF
CDR3 DNA: TGTGCCAGCTCGAGAGGAGAGACGCAGTATTTT

clone size: -
J gene: TRBJ2-7
D gene: -
V gene: TRBV6-7
CDR3 protein: CASSTRDGSILHYEQYF
CDR3 DNA: TGTGCCAGCAGTACCCGGGACGGCTCCATCTTACACTACGAGCAGTACTTC

clone size: many
J gene: TRBJ2-2
D gene: -
V gene: TRBV12-3/TRBV12-4
CDR3 protein: CASRQNTGELFF
CDR3 DNA: TGTGCCAGCAGGCAGAACACCGGGGAGCTGTTTTTT

clone size: many
J gene: TRBJ1-3
D gene: TRBD1
V gene: TRBV30
CDR3 protein: CAWSTPGQVLGNTIYF
CDR3 DNA: TGTGCCTGGAGTACCCCCGGACAGGTTCTTGGAAACACCATATATTTT

clone size: many
J gene: TRBJ2-1
D gene: TRBD1
V gene: TRBV7-9
CDR3 protein: CASSSLPDRGSHEQFF
CDR3 DNA: TGTGCCAGCAGCTCGCTCCCGGACAGGGGGTCCCATGAGCAGTTCTTC

clone size: few
J gene: TRBJ1-5
D gene: -
V gene: TRBV30
CDR3 protein: CAWSPGPTGNQPQHF
CDR3 DNA: TGTGCCTGGAGTCCCGGGCCTACCGGAAATCAGCCCCAGCATTTT

clone size: many
J gene: TRBJ2-1
D gene: -
V gene: TRBV5-1
CDR3 protein: CASSLDGVTGRYNEQFF
CDR3 DNA: TGCGCCAGCAGCTTGGATGGGGTTACGGGCCGATACAATGAGCAGTTCTTC

clone size: many
J gene: TRBJ1-1
D gene: -
V gene: TRBV7-9
CDR3 protein: CASSLGISTEAFF
CDR3 DNA: TGTGCCAGCAGCTTAGGCATATCCACTGAAGCTTTCTTT

clone size: many
J gene: TRBJ1-1
D gene: -
V gene: TRBV20-1
CDR3 protein: CSARDRAITPAAFF
CDR3 DNA: TGCAGTGCTAGAGATAGGGCCATTACTCCAGCGGCTTTCTTT

clone size: many
J gene: TRBJ1-1
D gene: -
V gene: TRBV13
CDR3 protein: CASTHRDSNTEAFF
CDR3 DNA: TGTGCCAGCACCCACAGGGACTCGAACACTGAAGCTTTCTTT

clone size: many
J gene: TRBJ2-3
D gene: TRBD2
V gene: TRBV11-2
CDR3 protein: CASSLRLGGIHSGSTDTQYF
CDR3 DNA: TGTGCCAGCAGCCTCCGACTGGGGGGGATACATAGCGGCAGCACAGATACGCAGTATTTT

clone size: many
J gene: TRBJ2-7
D gene: TRBD1
V gene: TRBV20-1
CDR3 protein: CSAREPDRGDEQYF
CDR3 DNA: TGCAGTGCTAGAGAACCAGACAGGGGTGACGAGCAGTACTTC

clone size: -
J gene: TRBJ1-6
D gene: -
V gene: TRBV7-2
CDR3 protein: CASSLGTGVHNSPLHF
CDR3 DNA: TGTGCCAGCAGTTTAGGCACAGGTGTGCATAATTCACCCCTCCACTTT

clone size: -
J gene: TRBJ2-3
D gene: TRBD2
V gene: TRBV5-1
CDR3 protein: CASSLSSGGSTDTQYF
CDR3 DNA: TGCGCCAGCAGCTTATCTAGCGGGGGAAGCACAGATACGCAGTATTTT

clone size: many
J gene: TRBJ1-6
D gene: TRBD1
V gene: TRBV11-1
CDR3 protein: CASSFTGADNSPLHF
CDR3 DNA: TGTGCCAGCAGCTTTACAGGGGCTGATAATTCACCCCTCCACTTT

clone size: many
J gene: TRBJ2-3
D gene: TRBD2
V gene: TRBV6-1
CDR3 protein: CASIPNPRTSGGAVTQYF
CDR3 DNA: TGTGCCAGCATCCCGAACCCCCGGACTAGCGGGGGGGCCGTTACGCAGTATTTT